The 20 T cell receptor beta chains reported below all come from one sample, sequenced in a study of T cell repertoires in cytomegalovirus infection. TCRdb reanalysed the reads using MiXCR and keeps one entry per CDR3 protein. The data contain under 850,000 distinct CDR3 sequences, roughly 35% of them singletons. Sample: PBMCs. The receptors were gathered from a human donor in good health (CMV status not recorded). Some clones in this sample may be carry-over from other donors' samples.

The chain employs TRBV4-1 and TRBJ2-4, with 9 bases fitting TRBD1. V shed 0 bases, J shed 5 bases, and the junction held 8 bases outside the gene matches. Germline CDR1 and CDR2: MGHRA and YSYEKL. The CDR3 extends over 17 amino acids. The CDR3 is CASSQDGTGWGENIQYF. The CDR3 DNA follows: TGCGCCAGCAGCCAAGATGGGACAGGGTGGGGGGAAAACATTCAGTACTTC.

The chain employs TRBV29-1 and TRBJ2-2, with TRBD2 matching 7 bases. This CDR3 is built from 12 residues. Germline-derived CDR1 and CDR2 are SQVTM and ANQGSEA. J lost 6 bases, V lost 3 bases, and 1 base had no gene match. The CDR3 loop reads CSVDGGSGELFF. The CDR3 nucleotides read TGCAGCGTTGACGGGGGGTCCGGGGAGCTGTTTTTT.

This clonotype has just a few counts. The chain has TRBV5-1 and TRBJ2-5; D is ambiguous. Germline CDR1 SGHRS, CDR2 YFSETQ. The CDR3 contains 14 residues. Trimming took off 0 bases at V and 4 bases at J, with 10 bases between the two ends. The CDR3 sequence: CASSLVHGGETQYF. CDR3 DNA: TGCGCCAGCAGCTTGGTTCACGGCGGAGAGACCCAGTACTTC.

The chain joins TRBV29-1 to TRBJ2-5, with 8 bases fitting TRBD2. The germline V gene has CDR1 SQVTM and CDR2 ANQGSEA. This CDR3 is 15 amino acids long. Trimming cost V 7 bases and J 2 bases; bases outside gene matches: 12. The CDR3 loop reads CSAPHPGGGQETQYF. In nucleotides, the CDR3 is TGCAGCGCCCCTCACCCCGGGGGGGGACAAGAGACCCAGTACTTC.

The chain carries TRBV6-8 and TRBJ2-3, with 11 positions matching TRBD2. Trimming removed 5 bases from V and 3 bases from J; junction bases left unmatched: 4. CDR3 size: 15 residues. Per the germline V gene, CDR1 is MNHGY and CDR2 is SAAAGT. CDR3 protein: CASSKIAGGTDTQYF. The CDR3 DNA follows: TGTGCCAGCAGTAAAATAGCGGGAGGGACAGATACGCAGTATTTT.

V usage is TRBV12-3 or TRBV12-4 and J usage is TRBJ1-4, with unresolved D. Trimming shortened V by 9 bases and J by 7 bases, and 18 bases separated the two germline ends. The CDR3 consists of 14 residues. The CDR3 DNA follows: TGTGCCAGAAGCCCGGCGAGTACAGTTGAAAAACTGTTTTTT. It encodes CARSPASTVEKLFF.

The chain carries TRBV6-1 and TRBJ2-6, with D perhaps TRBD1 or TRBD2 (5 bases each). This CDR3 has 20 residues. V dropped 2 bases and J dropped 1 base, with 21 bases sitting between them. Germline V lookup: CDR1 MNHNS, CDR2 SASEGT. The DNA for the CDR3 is TGTGCCAGCAGTGAACCACAAGGGACCGGGAAAGGGTCTGGGGCCAACGTCCTGACTTTC. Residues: CASSEPQGTGKGSGANVLTF.

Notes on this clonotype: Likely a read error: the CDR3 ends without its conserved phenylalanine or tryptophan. The CDR3 coding sequence is TGTGCCAGCAGTTCCCCGGGACAGGGGAGTACTGAGCAGTTCTTA. Residues: CASSSPGQGSTEQFL. The genes are TRBV27 and TRBJ2-1, with 10 bases that match TRBD1. The CDR3 loop spans 15 amino acids. The germline gives CDR1 MNHEY, CDR2 SMNVEV (reference sequence). With 4 bases clipped from V and 9 bases from J, the junction kept 9 bases outside the gene matches.

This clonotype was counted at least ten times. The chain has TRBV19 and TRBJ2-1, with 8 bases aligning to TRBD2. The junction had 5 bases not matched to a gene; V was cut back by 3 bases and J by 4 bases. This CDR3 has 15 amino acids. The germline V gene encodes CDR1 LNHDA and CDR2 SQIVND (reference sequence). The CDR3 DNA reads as TGTGCCAGTAGTATGGCGGGGGGCACTTACAATGAGCAGTTCTTC. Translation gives CASSMAGGTYNEQFF.

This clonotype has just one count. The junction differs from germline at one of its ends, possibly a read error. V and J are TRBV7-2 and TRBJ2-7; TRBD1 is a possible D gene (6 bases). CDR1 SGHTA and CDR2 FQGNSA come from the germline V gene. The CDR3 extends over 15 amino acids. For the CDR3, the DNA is TGTGCCATCAGCTTGTTCCAGACAGGTGGCTGCGTGCATTACTTC. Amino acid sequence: CAISLFQTGGCVHYF.

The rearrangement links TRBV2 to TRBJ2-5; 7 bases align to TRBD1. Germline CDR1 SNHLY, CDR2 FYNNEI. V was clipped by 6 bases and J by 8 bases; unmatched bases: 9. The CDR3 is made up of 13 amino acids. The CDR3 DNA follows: TGTGCCAGCAGCGGGACAGAAGAATGTACCCAGTACTTC. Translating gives CASSGTEECTQYF.

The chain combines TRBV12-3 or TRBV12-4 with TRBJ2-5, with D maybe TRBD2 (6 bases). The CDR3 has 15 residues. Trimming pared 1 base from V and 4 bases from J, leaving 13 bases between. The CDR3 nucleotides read TGTGCCAGCAGTTTAGGGGCGGGATTGGGAGAGACCCAGTACTTC. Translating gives CASSLGAGLGETQYF.

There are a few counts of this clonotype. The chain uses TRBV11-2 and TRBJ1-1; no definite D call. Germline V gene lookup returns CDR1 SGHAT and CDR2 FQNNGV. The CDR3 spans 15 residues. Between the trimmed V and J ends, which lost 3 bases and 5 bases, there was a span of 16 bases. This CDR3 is CASSFIRGGRTEAFF. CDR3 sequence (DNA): TGTGCCAGCAGCTTTATTCGAGGAGGGCGGACTGAAGCTTTCTTT.

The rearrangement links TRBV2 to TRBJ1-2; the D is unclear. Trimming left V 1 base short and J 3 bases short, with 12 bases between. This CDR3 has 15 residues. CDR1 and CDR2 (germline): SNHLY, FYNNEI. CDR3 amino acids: CASSEGALLYYGYTF. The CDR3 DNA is TGTGCCAGCAGTGAAGGGGCACTCCTCTACTATGGCTACACCTTC. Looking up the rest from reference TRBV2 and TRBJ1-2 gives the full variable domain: EPEVTQTPSHQVTQMGQEVILRCVPISNHLYFYWYRQILGQKVEFLVSFYNNEISEKSEIFDDQFSVERPDGSNFTLKIRSTKLEDSAMYFCASSEGALLYYGYTFGSGTRLTVV.

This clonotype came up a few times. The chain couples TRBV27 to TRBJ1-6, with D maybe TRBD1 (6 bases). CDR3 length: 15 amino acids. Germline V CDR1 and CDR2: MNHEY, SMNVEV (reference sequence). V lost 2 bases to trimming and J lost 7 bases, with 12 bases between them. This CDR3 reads CASSLEGHVNSPLHF. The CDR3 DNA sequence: TGTGCCAGCAGTTTAGAGGGACACGTGAATTCACCCCTCCACTTT.

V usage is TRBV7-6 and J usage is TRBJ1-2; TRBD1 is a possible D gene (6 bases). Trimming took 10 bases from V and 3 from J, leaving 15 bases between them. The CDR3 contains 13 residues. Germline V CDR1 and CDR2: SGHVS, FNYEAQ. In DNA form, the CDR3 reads TGTGCCATTGTTTCACAGGGCGACTATGGCTACACCTTC. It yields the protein CAIVSQGDYGYTF.

CDR3 in amino acids: CASSLSRWAGVQDTQYF. The CDR3 nucleotides read TGCGCCAGCAGCTTGAGCCGATGGGCGGGAGTTCAAGATACGCAGTATTTT. The gene calls are TRBV5-1 and TRBJ2-3; 7 nucleotides line up with TRBD2. Trimming at V came to 1 base and at J to 5 bases, leaving 13 bases not matched to a gene. This CDR3 comprises 17 residues. CDR1 is SGHRS, CDR2 YFSETQ, per germline.

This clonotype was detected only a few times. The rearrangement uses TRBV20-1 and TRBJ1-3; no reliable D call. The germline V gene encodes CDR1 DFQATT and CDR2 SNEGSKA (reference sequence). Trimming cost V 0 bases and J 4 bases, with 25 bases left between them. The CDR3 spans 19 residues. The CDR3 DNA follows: TGCAGTGCTAGAGATGCGGACCCGCTGAGCGTAGTCGTAGGAAACACCATATATTTT. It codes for CSARDADPLSVVVGNTIYF.

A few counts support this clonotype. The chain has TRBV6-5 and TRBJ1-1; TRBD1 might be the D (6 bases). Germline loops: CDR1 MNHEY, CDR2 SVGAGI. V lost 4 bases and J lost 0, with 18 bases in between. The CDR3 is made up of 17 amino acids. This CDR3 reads CASSFDPVQGLNTEAFF. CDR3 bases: TGTGCCAGCAGTTTCGATCCCGTACAGGGACTGAACACTGAAGCTTTCTTT.

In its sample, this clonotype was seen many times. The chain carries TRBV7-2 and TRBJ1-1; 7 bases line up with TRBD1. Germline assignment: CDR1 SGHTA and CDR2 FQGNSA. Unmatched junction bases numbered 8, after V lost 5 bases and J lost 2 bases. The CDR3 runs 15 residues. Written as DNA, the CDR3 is TGTGCCAGCAGCATAGTTACAGGGGTAAACACTGAAGCTTTCTTT. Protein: CASSIVTGVNTEAFF.